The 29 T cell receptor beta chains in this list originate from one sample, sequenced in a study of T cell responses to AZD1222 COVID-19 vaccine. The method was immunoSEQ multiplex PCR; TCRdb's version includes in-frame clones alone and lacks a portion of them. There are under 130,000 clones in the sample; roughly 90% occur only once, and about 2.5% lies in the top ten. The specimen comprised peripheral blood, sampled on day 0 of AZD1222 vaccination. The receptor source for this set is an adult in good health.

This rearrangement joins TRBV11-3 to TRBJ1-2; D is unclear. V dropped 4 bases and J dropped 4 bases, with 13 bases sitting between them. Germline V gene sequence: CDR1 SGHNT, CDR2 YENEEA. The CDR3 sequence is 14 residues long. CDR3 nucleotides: TGTGCCAGCAGCTACGGCTCCGAGGCCTATGGCTACACCTTC. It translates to CASSYGSEAYGYTF.

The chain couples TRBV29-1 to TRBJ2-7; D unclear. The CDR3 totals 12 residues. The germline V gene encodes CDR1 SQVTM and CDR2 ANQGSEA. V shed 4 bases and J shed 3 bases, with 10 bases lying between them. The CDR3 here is CSVGEYYYEQYF. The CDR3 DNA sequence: TGCAGCGTTGGTGAGTACTACTACGAGCAGTACTTC.

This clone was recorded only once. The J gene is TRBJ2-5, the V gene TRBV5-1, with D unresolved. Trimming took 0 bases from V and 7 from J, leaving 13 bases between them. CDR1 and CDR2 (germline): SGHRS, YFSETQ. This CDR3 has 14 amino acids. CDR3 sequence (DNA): TGCGCCAGCAGCTTGGGTGACATGGATGGGACCCAGTACTTC. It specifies CASSLGDMDGTQYF.

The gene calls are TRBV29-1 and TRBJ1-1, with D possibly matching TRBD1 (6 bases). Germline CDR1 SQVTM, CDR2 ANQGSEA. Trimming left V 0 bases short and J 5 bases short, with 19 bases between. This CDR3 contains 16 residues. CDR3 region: CSVEDLQGHTGTEAFF. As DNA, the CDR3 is TGCAGCGTTGAAGATCTTCAGGGACATACAGGGACTGAAGCTTTCTTT.

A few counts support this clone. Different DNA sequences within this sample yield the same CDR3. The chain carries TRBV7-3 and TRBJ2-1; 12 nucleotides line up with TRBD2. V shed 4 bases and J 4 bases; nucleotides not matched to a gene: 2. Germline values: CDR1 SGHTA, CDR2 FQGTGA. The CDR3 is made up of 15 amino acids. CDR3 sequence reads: CASSSLAGGYNEQFF. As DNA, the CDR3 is TGTGCCAGCAGCTCTCTAGCGGGGGGGTACAATGAGCAGTTCTTC.

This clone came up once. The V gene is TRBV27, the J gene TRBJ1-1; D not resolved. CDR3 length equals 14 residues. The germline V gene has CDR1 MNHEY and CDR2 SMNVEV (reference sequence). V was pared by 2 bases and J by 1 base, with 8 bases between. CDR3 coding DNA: TGTGCCAGCAGTTTAGTGGATCAGAACACTGAAGCTTTCTTT. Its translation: CASSLVDQNTEAFF.

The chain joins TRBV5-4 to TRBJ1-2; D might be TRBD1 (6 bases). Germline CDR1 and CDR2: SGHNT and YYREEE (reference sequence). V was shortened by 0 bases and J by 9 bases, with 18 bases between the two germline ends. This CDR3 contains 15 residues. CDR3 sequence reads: CASSLAGRGLGSYTF. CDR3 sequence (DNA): TGTGCCAGCAGCTTGGCCGGCAGGGGTCTAGGTAGCTACACCTTC.

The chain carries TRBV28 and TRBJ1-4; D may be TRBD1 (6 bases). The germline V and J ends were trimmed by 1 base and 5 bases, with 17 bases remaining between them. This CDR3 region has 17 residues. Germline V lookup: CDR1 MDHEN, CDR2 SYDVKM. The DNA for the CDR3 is TGTGCCAGCAGTTTATTGGTGGGGGCGAAGGGAAATGAAAAACTGTTTTTT. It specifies CASSLLVGAKGNEKLFF.

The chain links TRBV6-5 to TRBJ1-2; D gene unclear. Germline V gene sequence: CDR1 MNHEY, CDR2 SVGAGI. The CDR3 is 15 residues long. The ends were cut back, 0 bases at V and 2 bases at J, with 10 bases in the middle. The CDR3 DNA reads TGTGCCAGCAGTTACTCGGGCAAGACCAACTATGGCTACACCTTC. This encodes CASSYSGKTNYGYTF.

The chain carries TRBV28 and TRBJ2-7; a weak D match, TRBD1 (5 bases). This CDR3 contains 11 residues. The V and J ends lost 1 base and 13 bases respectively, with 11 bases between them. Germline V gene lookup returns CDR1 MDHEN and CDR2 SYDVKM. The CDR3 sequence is CASSLLGQHYF. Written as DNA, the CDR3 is TGTGCCAGCAGTTTATTGGGGCAACATTACTTC.

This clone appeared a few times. DNA for the CDR3: TGTGCCAGCAGTGGGTACGATGAGCAGTTCTTC. It specifies CASSGYDEQFF. The chain carries TRBV27 and TRBJ2-1; D gene uncertain. This CDR3 region has 11 residues. V dropped 5 bases and J dropped 8 bases, with 7 bases sitting between them. Germline CDR1 MNHEY, CDR2 SMNVEV (reference sequence).

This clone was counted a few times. CDR3 loop: CSVGGYYGYTF. The CDR3 nucleotides are TGCAGCGTTGGGGGTTACTATGGCTACACCTTC. The chain has TRBV29-1 and TRBJ1-2; D not resolved. Germline CDR1 is SQVTM and CDR2 is ANQGSEA. There are 11 residues in the CDR3. V shed 4 bases and J shed 3 bases, with 6 bases lying between them. Filled out from reference TRBV29-1 and TRBJ1-2, the complete variable domain reads SAVISQKPSRDICQRGTSLTIQCQVDSQVTMMFWYRQQPGQSLTLIATANQGSEATYESGFVIDKFPISRPNLTFSTLTVSNMSPEDSSIYLCSVGGYYGYTFGSGTRLTVV.

The CDR3: CASSRTAGYGYTF. CDR3 nucleotides: TGTGCCAGCAGCCGGACAGCCGGTTATGGCTACACCTTC. V and J are TRBV3-1 (or the pseudogene TRBV3-2) and TRBJ1-2, with D perhaps matching TRBD1 (6 bases). Germline lookup yields CDR1 LGHDT and CDR2 YNNKEL (reference sequence). This CDR3 has 13 residues. V was shortened by 4 bases and J by 5 bases, with 11 bases between the two germline ends.

The CDR3 bases are TGTGCCAGCAGTGTGGACAGGGGCTATGGCTACACCTTC. Its translation is CASSVDRGYGYTF. This rearrangement joins TRBV12-3 or TRBV12-4 to TRBJ1-2; 9 bases line up with TRBD1. This CDR3 region has 13 residues. The V and J ends lost 5 bases and 4 bases, in that order; junction bases with no gene match: 2.

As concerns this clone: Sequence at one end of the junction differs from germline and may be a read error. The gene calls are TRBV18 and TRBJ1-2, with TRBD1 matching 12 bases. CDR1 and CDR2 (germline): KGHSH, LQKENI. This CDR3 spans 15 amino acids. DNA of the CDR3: TGTGCCAGCTCACCACAGGGACAGGGGGCAAGCCTAGTCATCTTC. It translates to CASSPQGQGASLVIF. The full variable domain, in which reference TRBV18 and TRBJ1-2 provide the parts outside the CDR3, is NAGVMQNPRHLVRRRGQEARLRCSPMKGHSHVYWYRQLPEEGLKFMVYLQKENIIDESGMPKERFSAEFPKEGPSILRIQQVVRGDSAAYFCASSPQGQGASLVIFGSGTRLTVV.

The CDR3 DNA reads TGTGCCAGCAGCCCCCAGGGCGCGGGGGGACAAGAGACCCAGTACTTC. Its translation is CASSPQGAGGQETQYF. V usage is TRBV11-1 and J usage is TRBJ2-5; 8 bases are shared with TRBD2. V was clipped by 5 bases and J by 2 bases; unmatched bases: 10. The CDR3 totals 16 residues. Germline values: CDR1 SGHAT, CDR2 FQDESV (reference sequence).

The CDR3 DNA sequence: TGTGCCAGCAGTCCCTCCCGTGTAACAAATTCACCCCTCCACTTT. The encoded protein is CASSPSRVTNSPLHF. The V call is TRBV27, the J call TRBJ1-6; D ambiguous. This CDR3 comprises 15 residues. V lost 5 bases to trimming and J lost 7 bases, with 15 bases between them. The germline V gene encodes CDR1 MNHEY and CDR2 SMNVEV (reference sequence).

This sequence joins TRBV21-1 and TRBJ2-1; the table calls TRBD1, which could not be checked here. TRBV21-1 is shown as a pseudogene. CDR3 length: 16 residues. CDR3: CASSTRRTGDYNEQFF. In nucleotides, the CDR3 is TGTGCCAGCAGCACCCGAAGGACAGGAGATTACAATGAGCAGTTCTTC.

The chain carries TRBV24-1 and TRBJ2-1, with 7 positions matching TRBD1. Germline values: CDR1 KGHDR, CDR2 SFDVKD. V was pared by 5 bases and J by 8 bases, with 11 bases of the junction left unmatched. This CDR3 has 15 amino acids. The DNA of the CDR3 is TGTGCCACCAGTGTCACGAGACAGGGCTTTGATGAGCAGTTCTTC. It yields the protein CATSVTRQGFDEQFF.

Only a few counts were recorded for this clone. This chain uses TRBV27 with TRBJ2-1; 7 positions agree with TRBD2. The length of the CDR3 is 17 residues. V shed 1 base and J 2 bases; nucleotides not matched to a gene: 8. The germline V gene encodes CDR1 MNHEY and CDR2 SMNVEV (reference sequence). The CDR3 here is CASSLWGGAGAYNEQFF. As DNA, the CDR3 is TGTGCCAGCAGTTTATGGGGAGGGGCGGGAGCCTACAATGAGCAGTTCTTC.

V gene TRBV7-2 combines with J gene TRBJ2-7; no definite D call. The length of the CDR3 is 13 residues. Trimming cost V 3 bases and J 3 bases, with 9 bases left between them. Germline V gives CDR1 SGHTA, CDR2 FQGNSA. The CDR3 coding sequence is TGTGCCAGCAGCTTCAGTCAGCTCTACGAGCAGTACTTC. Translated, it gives CASSFSQLYEQYF.

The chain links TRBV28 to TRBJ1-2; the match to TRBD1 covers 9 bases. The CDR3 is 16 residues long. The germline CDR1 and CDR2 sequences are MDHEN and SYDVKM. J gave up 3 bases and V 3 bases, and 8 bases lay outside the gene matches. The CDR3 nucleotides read TGTGCCAGCAGTTTGACGCCACAGGGGGCTGACTATGGCTACACCTTC. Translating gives CASSLTPQGADYGYTF.

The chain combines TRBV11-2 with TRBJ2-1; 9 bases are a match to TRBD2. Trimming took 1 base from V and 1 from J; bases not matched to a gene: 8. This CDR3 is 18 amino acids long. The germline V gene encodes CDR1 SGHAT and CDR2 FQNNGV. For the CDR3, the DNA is TGTGCCAGCAGCTTAGTAGGGCTAGCGGGAATGTCCTACAATGAGCAGTTCTTC. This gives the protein CASSLVGLAGMSYNEQFF.

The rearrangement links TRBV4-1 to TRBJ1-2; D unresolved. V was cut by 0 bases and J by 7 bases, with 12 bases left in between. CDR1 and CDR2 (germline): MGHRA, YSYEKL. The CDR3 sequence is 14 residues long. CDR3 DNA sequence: TGCGCCAGCAGCCAAGATAGAGTTAGGGTTGGCTACACCTTC. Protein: CASSQDRVRVGYTF.

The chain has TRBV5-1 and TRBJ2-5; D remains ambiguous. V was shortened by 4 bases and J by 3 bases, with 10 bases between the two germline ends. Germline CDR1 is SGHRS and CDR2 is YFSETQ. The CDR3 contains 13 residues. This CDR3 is CASSRRYEETQYF. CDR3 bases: TGCGCCAGCAGCCGCCGATATGAAGAGACCCAGTACTTC.

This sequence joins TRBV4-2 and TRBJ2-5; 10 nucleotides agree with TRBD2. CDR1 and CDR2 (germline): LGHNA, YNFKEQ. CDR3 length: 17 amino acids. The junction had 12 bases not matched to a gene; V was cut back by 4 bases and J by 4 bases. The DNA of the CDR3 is TGTGCCAGCAGCCCTATTTCTAGTGCTAGCGGGGGAGAGACCCAGTACTTC. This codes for CASSPISSASGGETQYF.

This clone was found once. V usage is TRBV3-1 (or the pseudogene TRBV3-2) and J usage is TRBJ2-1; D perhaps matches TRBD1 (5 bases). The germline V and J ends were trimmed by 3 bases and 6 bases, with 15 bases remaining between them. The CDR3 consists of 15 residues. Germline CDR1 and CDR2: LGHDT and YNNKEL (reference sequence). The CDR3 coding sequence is TGTGCCAGCAGCCAGGGCAGGACACATAGCAATGAGCAGTTCTTC. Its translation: CASSQGRTHSNEQFF.

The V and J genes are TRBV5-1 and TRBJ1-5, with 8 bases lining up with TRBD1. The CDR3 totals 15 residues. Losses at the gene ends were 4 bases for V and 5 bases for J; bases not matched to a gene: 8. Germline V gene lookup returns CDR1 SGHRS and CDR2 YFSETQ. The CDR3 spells CASSRTGLEDQPQHF. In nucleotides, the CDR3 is TGCGCCAGCAGCCGGACAGGGTTGGAAGATCAGCCCCAGCATTTT.

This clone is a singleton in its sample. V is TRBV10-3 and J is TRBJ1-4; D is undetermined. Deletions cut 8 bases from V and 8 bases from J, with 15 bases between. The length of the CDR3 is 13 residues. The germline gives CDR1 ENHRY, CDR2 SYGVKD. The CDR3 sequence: CAILRAPGEKLFF. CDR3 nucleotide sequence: TGTGCCATCTTGAGGGCACCTGGAGAAAAACTGTTTTTT.